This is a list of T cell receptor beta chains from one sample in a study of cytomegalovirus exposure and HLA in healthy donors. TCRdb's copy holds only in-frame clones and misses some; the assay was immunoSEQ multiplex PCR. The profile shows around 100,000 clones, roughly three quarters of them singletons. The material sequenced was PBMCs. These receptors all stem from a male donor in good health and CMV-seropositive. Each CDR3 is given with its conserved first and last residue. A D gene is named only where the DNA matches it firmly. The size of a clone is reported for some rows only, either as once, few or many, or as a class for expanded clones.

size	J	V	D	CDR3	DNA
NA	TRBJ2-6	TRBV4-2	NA	CASSQDNSGANGLTF	TGTGCCAGCAGCCAAGACAACTCTGGGGCCAACGGCCTGACTTTC
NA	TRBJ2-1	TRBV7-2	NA	CASSPTLGTLYNEQFF	TGTGCCAGCAGCCCAACCTTGGGGACTCTATACAATGAGCAGTTCTTC
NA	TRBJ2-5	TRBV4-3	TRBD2	CASSQDWAGAGETQYF	TGCGCCAGCAGCCAAGATTGGGCGGGAGCAGGGGAGACCCAGTACTTC
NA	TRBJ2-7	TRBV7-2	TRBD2	CASSLVASGRTVSYEQYF	TGTGCCAGCAGCTTAGTGGCTAGCGGGAGGACGGTAAGCTACGAGCAGTACTTC
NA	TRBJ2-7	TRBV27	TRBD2	CASSRTGGYEQYF	TGTGCCAGCAGTCGTACGGGGGGTTACGAGCAGTACTTC
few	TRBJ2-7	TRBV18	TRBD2	CASSPGLATSYEQYF	TGTGCCAGCTCTCCGGGACTAGCGACATCCTACGAGCAGTACTTC
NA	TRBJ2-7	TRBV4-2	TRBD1	CASSQPGDRGGEQYF	TGTGCCAGCAGCCAGCCGGGGGACAGGGGAGGAGAGCAGTACTTC
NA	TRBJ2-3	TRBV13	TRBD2	CASGAGVSDTQYF	TGTGCCAGCGGGGCGGGAGTTTCGGATACGCAGTATTTT
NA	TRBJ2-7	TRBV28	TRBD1	CAATGDRAFYEQYF	TGTGCCGCGACAGGGGACAGGGCTTTCTACGAGCAGTACTTC
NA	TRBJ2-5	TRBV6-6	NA	CASMPGGAGQETQYF	TGTGCCAGCATGCCTGGGGGGGCAGGACAAGAGACCCAGTACTTC
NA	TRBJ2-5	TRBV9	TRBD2	CASSISGRASETQYF	TGTGCCAGCAGTATTTCCGGGAGGGCGTCAGAGACCCAGTACTTC
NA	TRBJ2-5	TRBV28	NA	CASSLLIRGETQYF	TGTGCCAGCAGTTTATTAATCCGGGGTGAGACCCAGTACTTC
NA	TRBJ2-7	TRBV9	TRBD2	CASSPQAGGPYEQYF	TGTGCCAGCAGCCCCCAAGCGGGAGGGCCCTACGAGCAGTACTTC
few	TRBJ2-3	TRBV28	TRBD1	CASRPTRDREDTQYF	TGTGCCAGCAGGCCTACCCGGGACAGGGAAGATACGCAGTATTTT
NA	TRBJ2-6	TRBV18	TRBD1	CASSGRDRERSGANVLTF	TGTGCCAGCTCAGGCCGGGACAGGGAACGGTCTGGGGCCAACGTCCTGACTTTC
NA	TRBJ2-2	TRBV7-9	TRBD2	CASSKTLAGGNTGELFF	TGTGCCAGCAGCAAGACGCTAGCGGGTGGGAACACCGGGGAGCTGTTTTTT
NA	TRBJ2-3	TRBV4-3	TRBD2	CASSQLGGVPTDTQYF	TGCGCCAGCAGCCAACTGGGGGGGGTCCCCACAGATACGCAGTATTTT
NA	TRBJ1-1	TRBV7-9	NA	CASSKYSMNTEAFF	TGTGCCAGCAGCAAATACAGCATGAACACTGAAGCTTTCTTT
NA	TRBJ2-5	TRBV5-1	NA	CASSLVSSGETQYF	TGCGCCAGCAGCTTGGTCTCCAGCGGAGAGACCCAGTACTTC
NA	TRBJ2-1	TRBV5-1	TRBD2	CASSLTREREAHGSYNEQFF	TGCGCCAGCAGCTTGACCCGTGAGCGGGAGGCCCACGGGTCGTACAATGAGCAGTTCTTC
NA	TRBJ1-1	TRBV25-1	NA	CASTETGNTEAFF	TGTGCCAGCACCGAGACAGGGAACACTGAAGCTTTCTTT
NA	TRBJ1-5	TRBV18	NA	CASSLGVNLNQPQHF	TGTGCCAGCTCCTTGGGCGTTAATCTCAATCAGCCCCAGCATTTT
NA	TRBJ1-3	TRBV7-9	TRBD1	CSSSSGQGATTGNTIYF	TGTTCCAGCAGCTCGGGACAGGGGGCCACTACTGGAAACACCATATATTTT
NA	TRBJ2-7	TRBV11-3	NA	CASSLEAWDEQYF	TGTGCCAGCAGCTTAGAAGCGTGGGACGAGCAGTACTTC
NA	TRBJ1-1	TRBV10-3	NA	CAIVGEVNTEAFF	TGTGCCATCGTTGGGGAGGTTAACACTGAAGCTTTCTTT
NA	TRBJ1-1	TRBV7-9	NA	CASSFEGVTEAFF	TGTGCCAGCAGCTTTGAGGGGGTGACTGAAGCTTTCTTT
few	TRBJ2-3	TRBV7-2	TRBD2	CASSQGLVGRADTQYF	TGCGCCAGCAGCCAAGGACTAGTCGGGAGAGCAGATACGCAGTATTTT
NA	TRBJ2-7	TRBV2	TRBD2	CASKAGGREQYF	TGTGCCAGCAAAGCGGGAGGACGCGAGCAGTACTTC
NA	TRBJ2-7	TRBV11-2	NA	CASSLDRLAYEQYF	TGTGCCAGCAGCTTAGATCGACTGGCCTACGAGCAGTACTTC
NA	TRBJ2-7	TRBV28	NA	CASSPGVGLTYEQYF	TGTGCCAGCAGCCCTGGTGTGGGCCTAACCTACGAGCAGTACTTC
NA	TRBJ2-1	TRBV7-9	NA	CASSLPYYNEQFF	TGTGCCAGCAGCTTACCTTACTACAATGAGCAGTTCTTC
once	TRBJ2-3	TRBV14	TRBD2	CASSPRLAIYGGDTQYF	TGTGCCAGCAGCCCGCGACTAGCAATCTATGGGGGAGATACGCAGTATTTT
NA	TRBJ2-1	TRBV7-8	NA	CASSLRASASYNEQFF	TGTGCCAGCAGCTTAAGGGCTAGCGCCTCCTACAATGAGCAGTTCTTC